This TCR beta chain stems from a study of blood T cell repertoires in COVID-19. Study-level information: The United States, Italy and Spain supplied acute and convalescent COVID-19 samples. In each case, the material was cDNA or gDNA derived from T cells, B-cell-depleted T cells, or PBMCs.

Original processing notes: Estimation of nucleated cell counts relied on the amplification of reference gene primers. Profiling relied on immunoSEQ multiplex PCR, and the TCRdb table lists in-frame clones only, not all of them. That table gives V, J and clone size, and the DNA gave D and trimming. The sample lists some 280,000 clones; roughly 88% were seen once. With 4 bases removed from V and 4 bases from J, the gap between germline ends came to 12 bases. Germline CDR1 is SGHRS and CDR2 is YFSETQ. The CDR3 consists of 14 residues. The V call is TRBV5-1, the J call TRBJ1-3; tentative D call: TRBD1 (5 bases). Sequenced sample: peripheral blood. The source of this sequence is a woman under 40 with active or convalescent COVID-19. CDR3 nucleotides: TGCGCCAGCAGCCTACCTGGACACGGAAACACCATATATTTT. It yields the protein CASSLPGHGNTIYF.